Sequencing of this T cell receptor beta chain was carried out in a study of blood T cells in healthy people across ages. Study conclusions and caveats: Percentage of naive T cells showed a strong correlation with TCR beta diversity.

Note on this clonotype: What it recognizes is unknown. This could be a read error, since a much larger clone is one nucleotide away.

Germline V gene lookup returns CDR1 SGHTA and CDR2 FQGNSA. The CDR3 covers 14 residues. PCR was performed a second time for about 6 to 12 cycles using a sample-barcoded 5' primer and a J-beta primer mix. TCRdb re-called the 5' RACE reads through MiXCR, storing one row per CDR3 protein. The data show about 1.1 million distinct CDR3 sequences, roughly two fifths seen once. The source material was blood. The TCR comes from a man younger than 30 in good health. This chain joins TRBV7-2 and TRBJ1-2, with TRBD1 matching over 8 bases. In nucleotides, the CDR3 is TGTGCCAGCAGCTTAGCCTGGACAGGGTATGGCTACATCTTC. This encodes CASSLAWTGYGYIF.